Sequencing of this T cell receptor beta chain was carried out in a study of cytomegalovirus exposure and HLA in healthy donors. General study results and limits: Researchers reported in a later analysis that a missense DCLRE1C variant was tied to TCR beta V- and J-gene trimming. A later analysis showed TCR association rates differing by HLA locus, peaking at DRB1 and lowest at HLA-C. Earlier analysis looked at TCR beta V segments, and most were productive about 87% or about 30% of the time.

The PCR ran on 60 Vbeta and 13 Jbeta primers. Sequencing used immunoSEQ multiplex PCR; TCRdb keeps in-frame clones, though not all of them. Of 120,000 to 150,000 clones in the sample, about 80% were seen once. For this clone: Its antigen is unknown.

This CDR3 comprises 13 residues. Trimming removed 8 bases from V and 5 bases from J; junction bases left unmatched: 6. Looked up from germline, CDR1 is WNHNN and CDR2 is SYGVQD (reference sequence). The TCR originated in a woman aged 25 to 45 in good health and CMV-seronegative. The V call is TRBV10-1, the J call TRBJ1-1, with 9 bases matching TRBD1. The sample taken for sequencing was PBMCs. CDR3 sequence reads: CASSGTGMTEAFF. As DNA, the CDR3 is TGCGCCAGCTCCGGGACAGGGATGACTGAAGCTTTCTTT.